This T cell receptor beta chain emerged from a study of T cell repertoires in cytomegalovirus infection. Across the study: Based on public TCR beta signatures, there were indications of CMV infection and of a matching HLA type.

TCRdb analysed the reads with MiXCR anew, one entry per CDR3 protein. The sample yields around 740,000 distinct CDR3 sequences, approximately 40% seen once. Study observations and caveats: Cumulative frequency of public TCR beta families picked out carriers of CMV plus the relevant HLA. The study found HLA-C-restricted CMV-specific TCR beta clonotypes dominating the ex vivo response.

Germline values: CDR1 MDHEN, CDR2 SYDVKM. CDR3 length: 14 residues. J was trimmed by 11 bases and V by 1 base; bases with no gene match: 9. On this clonotype itself: What it binds is unknown.

Input material: PBMCs. This TCR derives from a human donor in good health (CMV status not recorded). Some clones in this sample may be carry-over from other donors' samples. The chain employs TRBV28 and TRBJ1-1; 8 bases are shared with TRBD1. In DNA form, the CDR3 reads TGTGCCAGCAGTTTATTGGACAGGGATTTAGAGGCTTTCTTT. Translating gives CASSLLDRDLEAFF. The full variable domain, completed using reference TRBV28 and TRBJ1-1, is DVKVTQSSRYLVKRTGEKVFLECVQDMDHENMFWYRQDPGLGLRLIYFSYDVKMKEKGDIPEGYSVSREKKERFSLILESASTNQTSMYLCASSLLDRDLEAFFGQGTRLTVV.